The clone carrying this TCR beta chain was counted only a few times. What it binds is not known. This sample is part of a study of T cells after yellow fever vaccination. The wider study: The SMART-Seq v4 Ultra Low Input method served to prepare the low-cell-number fractions.

In germline, CDR1 is MDHEN, CDR2 SYDVKM. V lost 6 bases and J lost 2, with 7 bases in between. The CDR3 has 12 amino acids. Researchers made TCR cDNA using 5'RACE template switching, and this step added a universal primer site and UMIs. One entry per CDR3 protein results from TCRdb running MiXCR on the 5' RACE reads. Among around 350,000 distinct CDR3 sequences listed, roughly 12% were seen once. Overall study findings and caveats: FACS-sorted repertoires could harbor abundant contaminating bulk-population clonotypes. After the booster, roughly 96% of CD4 and just over 85% of CD8 primary-response clones were re-detected.

The chain recombines TRBV28 with TRBJ1-1, with TRBD1 as a possible D gene (6 bases). This sample comprised PBMCs, obtained on the day of the first yellow fever vaccination. The TCR sequence derives from a young man who received the YFV17D yellow fever vaccine. CDR3 coding DNA: TGTGCCAGCAGGGGACACAACACTGAAGCTTTCTTT. Translated, it gives CASRGHNTEAFF.